Listed below are T cell receptor beta chains from one sample, sequenced in a study of T cell clonotyping in hematopoietic cell transplantation. Produced via immunoSEQ multiplex PCR; TCRdb's table is partial and in-frame only. The top ten clones hold over 40% of a sample with roughly 9,300 clones, more than 80% of them seen once. The sample consisted of PBMCs, taken at the time of graft-versus-host disease after allogeneic stem cell transplant. The receptors originated from a male patient in his sixties who had an allogeneic stem cell transplant from an unrelated donor, so the T cells may come from the graft donor. Some clones in this sample may be carry-over from other donors' samples. CDR3s include the opening cysteine and the closing phenylalanine or tryptophan. The order of the fields is V gene, J gene, D gene, clone size, CDR3 protein, CDR3 DNA. D genes are given only for firm matches. The listing skips clone size in some rows; elsewhere it reads once, few, many or a size class.

TRBV5-1	TRBJ1-2	NA	NA	CASSLGGRGDGYTF	TGCGCCAGCAGCTTGGGGGGCAGGGGTGACGGCTACACCTTC
TRBV20-1	TRBJ1-4	NA	NA	CSVRVEKLFF	TGCAGTGTAAGGGTTGAAAAACTGTTTTTT
TRBV19	TRBJ2-1	TRBD1	NA	CASSNTDRGKQFF	TGTGCCAGTAGTAATACCGACAGGGGGAAGCAGTTCTTC
TRBV4-3	TRBJ1-6	TRBD1	once	CASSQGRTGGDSPLHF	TGCGCCAGCAGCCAAGGGCGGACAGGGGGCGATTCACCCCTCCACTTT
TRBV15	TRBJ1-6	NA	NA	CATSKDPINSPLHF	TGTGCCACCAGCAAGGACCCCATTAATTCACCCCTCCACTTT
TRBV5-1	TRBJ1-1	NA	few	CASRTRTNTEAFF	TGCGCTTCCAGGACGAGGACAAACACTGAAGCTTTCTTT
TRBV11-2	TRBJ2-7	TRBD1	NA	CASSLGQGPYEQYF	TGTGCCAGCAGCTTAGGACAGGGACCCTACGAGCAGTACTTC
TRBV5-6	TRBJ2-2	TRBD1	large	CASSFWGQGTGELFF	TGTGCCAGCAGCTTCTGGGGACAGGGGACCGGGGAGCTGTTTTTT
TRBV29-1	TRBJ2-3	TRBD1	NA	CSVEDRGQSDTQYF	TGCAGCGTTGAAGACAGGGGGCAGTCAGATACGCAGTATTTT
TRBV6-6	TRBJ1-5	NA	NA	CASSYVDGNQPQHF	TGTGCCAGCAGTTACGTGGATGGTAATCAGCCCCAGCATTTT
TRBV5-4	TRBJ1-2	TRBD1	NA	CASSLGGQGVYGYTF	TGTGCCAGCAGCTTGGGGGGACAGGGGGTCTATGGCTACACCTTC
TRBV9	TRBJ2-3	NA	NA	CASSVGERDTQYF	TGTGCCAGCAGCGTAGGCGAGCGGGATACGCAGTATTTT
TRBV7-8	TRBJ1-3	NA	NA	CASSLAGTGNTIYF	TGTGCCAGCAGCTTAGCAGGGACTGGAAACACCATATATTTT
TRBV29-1	TRBJ1-2	NA	NA	CSALTPYYGYTF	TGCAGCGCGTTAACTCCCTACTATGGCTACACCTTC
TRBV7-2	TRBJ2-5	TRBD2	once	CASSLGLAGAQETQYF	TGTGCCAGCAGCCTAGGACTAGCGGGGGCCCAAGAGACCCAGTACTTC
TRBV6-5	TRBJ2-1	NA	NA	CASSSAGVHNEQFF	TGTGCCAGCAGTTCCGCAGGGGTCCACAATGAGCAGTTCTTC
TRBV19	TRBJ2-7	TRBD1	NA	CASSHTTGPASEQYF	TGTGCCAGTAGTCACACGACAGGGCCGGCGAGTGAGCAGTACTTC
TRBV7-8	TRBJ2-7	TRBD2	NA	CASSLGTSGQMGEQYF	TGTGCCAGCAGCTTGGGGACTAGCGGACAGATGGGCGAGCAGTACTTC